Listed below are T cell receptor beta chains from one sample, sequenced in a study of blood T cell repertoires in COVID-19. Sequenced by immunoSEQ multiplex PCR; TCRdb stores in-frame clones only, minus some. Among approximately 260,000 clones listed, roughly 80% were seen once. Sequenced material: peripheral blood. These receptors all come from an elderly woman with active or convalescent COVID-19. Each CDR3 is given with its conserved first and last residue. D genes are given only for firm matches. Clone size is given for some rows only: seen once, a few or many times, or a class if the clone is expanded.

V	J	size	D	CDR3	DNA
TRBV28	TRBJ2-7	-	TRBD1	CASRHGTGDFFEQYF	TGTGCCAGCAGACACGGGACAGGAGACTTCTTCGAGCAGTACTTC
TRBV7-9	TRBJ1-2	-	TRBD1	CASSPPAIRGQGGYTF	TGTGCCAGCAGCCCGCCGGCTATCAGGGGGCAGGGTGGCTACACCTTC
TRBV28	TRBJ2-7	-	-	CASSLLERGYEQYF	TGTGCCAGCAGTTTACTGGAACGGGGATACGAGCAGTACTTC
TRBV19	TRBJ2-1	-	TRBD1	CASSSRDRYNEQFF	TGTGCCAGTAGTTCCCGGGACAGGTACAATGAGCAGTTCTTC
TRBV7-9	TRBJ2-2	-	TRBD2	CASSFTSGTGELFF	TGTGCCAGCAGTTTCACTAGCGGGACCGGGGAGCTGTTTTTT
TRBV5-1	TRBJ2-7	-	-	CASSLAGDSIRGQYF	TGCGCCAGCAGCTTGGCGGGGGACAGCATAAGGGGGCAGTACTTC
TRBV5-1	TRBJ2-1	-	-	CASSLGDNYNEQFF	TGCGCCAGCAGCTTGGGGGACAACTACAATGAGCAGTTCTTC
TRBV5-6	TRBJ2-2	-	TRBD2	CASSPGLAGGMWGTGELFF	TGTGCCAGCAGCCCCGGACTAGCGGGGGGGATGTGGGGCACCGGGGAGCTGTTTTTT
TRBV27	TRBJ1-2	-	-	CASSLSGGANYGYTF	TGTGCCAGCAGTTTATCGGGGGGAGCTAACTATGGCTACACCTTC
TRBV4-1	TRBJ1-1	once	-	CASSQEGTPFNTEAFF	TGCGCCAGCAGCCAAGAAGGGACACCATTCAACACTGAAGCTTTCTTT
TRBV28	TRBJ1-1	-	-	CASSLQWQGAFF	TGTGCCAGCAGTTTACAGTGGCAGGGGGCTTTCTTT
TRBV5-5	TRBJ2-2	-	TRBD1	CASSRQGSNGELFF	TGTGCCAGCAGCCGACAGGGGTCCAACGGGGAGCTGTTTTTT
TRBV10-3	TRBJ2-6	-	-	CAISESLDRLSGANVLTF	TGTGCCATCAGTGAGTCTCTGGACAGACTCTCTGGGGCCAACGTCCTGACTTTC
TRBV5-4	TRBJ1-1	few	TRBD1	CASSPGTGRRDTEAFF	TGTGCCAGCAGCCCCGGGACAGGGCGAAGGGACACTGAAGCTTTCTTT
TRBV2	TRBJ2-7	-	-	CASSEGWRYYEQYF	TGTGCCAGCAGTGAAGGGTGGCGGTACTACGAGCAGTACTTC
TRBV11-2	TRBJ1-3	-	-	CASSPIIGNTIYF	TGTGCCAGCAGCCCTATCATTGGAAACACCATATATTTT
TRBV7-9	TRBJ2-7	-	-	CASSLAGPYEQYF	TGTGCCAGCAGCTTAGCGGGGCCGTACGAGCAGTACTTC
TRBV9	TRBJ2-3	-	-	CASTFRPSTDTQYF	TGTGCCAGCACCTTTCGTCCTAGCACAGATACGCAGTATTTT
TRBV6-5	TRBJ1-5	-	-	CASTPEVSNQPQHF	TGTGCCAGCACACCTGAGGTCAGCAATCAGCCCCAGCATTTT
TRBV3-1/TRBV3-2	TRBJ2-7	-	TRBD1	CASSQSSLTGGDGYEQYF	TGTGCCAGCAGCCAAAGCAGTCTCACAGGGGGCGATGGCTACGAGCAGTACTTC
TRBV28	TRBJ1-1	-	TRBD1	CASSRTTGGSKAFF	TGTGCCAGCAGCAGGACCACAGGGGGTTCTAAAGCTTTCTTT
TRBV5-1	TRBJ1-6	-	-	CASSLDGNNSPLHF	TGCGCCAGCAGCTTAGACGGGAATAATTCACCCCTCCACTTT
TRBV5-1	TRBJ2-2	-	-	CASSAEAGNTGELFF	TGCGCCAGCAGCGCGGAAGCGGGGAACACCGGGGAGCTGTTTTTT
TRBV29-1	TRBJ2-3	-	-	CSVEEGRDTQYF	TGCAGCGTTGAAGAGGGGAGGGATACGCAGTATTTT
TRBV2	TRBJ1-1	-	-	CASSVGRDTEAFF	TGTGCCAGCAGTGTGGGGCGCGACACTGAAGCTTTCTTT
TRBV15	TRBJ1-1	-	TRBD1	CATSGGGTANTEAFF	TGTGCCACCAGCGGAGGAGGGACAGCTAACACTGAAGCTTTCTTT
TRBV5-5	TRBJ1-4	-	-	CASSLGSGTRKEKLFF	TGTGCCAGCAGCTTGGGATCCGGAACCAGGAAAGAAAAACTGTTTTTT
TRBV30	TRBJ2-7	-	-	CAWSGSAGSEQYF	TGTGCCTGGAGTGGATCAGCGGGTAGCGAGCAGTACTTC
TRBV28	TRBJ2-7	-	TRBD2	CASRASSGGTYEQYF	TGTGCCAGCAGGGCTTCTAGCGGGGGGACCTACGAGCAGTACTTC
TRBV19	TRBJ2-7	-	TRBD2	CASSPAGVNEQYF	TGTGCCAGTAGCCCAGCGGGAGTCAACGAGCAGTACTTC
TRBV21-1	TRBJ1-2	-	-	CASTRLVRGVYGYTF	TGTGCCAGCACCAGACTCGTCAGGGGGGTTTATGGCTACACCTTC
TRBV11-2	TRBJ2-5	-	-	CASSLVRLPETQYF	TGTGCCAGCAGCTTAGTTCGACTCCCCGAGACCCAGTACTTC
TRBV18	TRBJ2-7	-	TRBD1	CASSPGTDFGQYF	TGTGCCAGCTCGCCCGGGACAGACTTCGGGCAGTACTTC